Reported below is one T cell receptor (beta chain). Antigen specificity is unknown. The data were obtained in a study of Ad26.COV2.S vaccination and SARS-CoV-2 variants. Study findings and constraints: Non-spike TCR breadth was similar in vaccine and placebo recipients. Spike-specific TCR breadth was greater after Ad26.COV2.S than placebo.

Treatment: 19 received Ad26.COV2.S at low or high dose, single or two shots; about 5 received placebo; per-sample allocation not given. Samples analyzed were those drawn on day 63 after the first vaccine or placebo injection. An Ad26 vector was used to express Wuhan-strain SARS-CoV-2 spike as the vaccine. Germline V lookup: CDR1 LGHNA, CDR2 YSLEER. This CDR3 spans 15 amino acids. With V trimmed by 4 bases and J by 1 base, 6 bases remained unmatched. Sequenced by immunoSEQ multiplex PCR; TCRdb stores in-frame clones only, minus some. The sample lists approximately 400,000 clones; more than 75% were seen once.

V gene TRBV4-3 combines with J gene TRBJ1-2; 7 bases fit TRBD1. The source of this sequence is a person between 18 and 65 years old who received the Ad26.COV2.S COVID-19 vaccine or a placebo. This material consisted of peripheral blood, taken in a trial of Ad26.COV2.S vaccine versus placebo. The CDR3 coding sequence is TGCGCCAGCAGCCTTTCGACAGGGATTAACTATGGCTACACCTTC. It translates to CASSLSTGINYGYTF.